This TCR beta chain was sequenced for a study of vaccination and CD4 T cells after COVID-19. For the study at large: Mild disease affected fewer than ten convalescent patients and severe disease one, all SARS-CoV-2 positive by nasal swab PCR. Six male and four female convalescents took part, two of them Hispanic. Findings and caveats of the study: Convalescent patient numbers were relatively low, with no early post-infection timepoints.

Described treatment: approximately 9-day PBMC culture with coronavirus spike peptide pools or control peptides (ViraFEST assay). Expanded clonotypes were found by TCR sequencing after peptide-pool stimulation (ViraFEST). The CDR3 totals 19 residues. The germline gives CDR1 SGHTA, CDR2 FQGNSA. J was trimmed by 1 base and V by 6 bases; bases with no gene match: 16. A word on this clonotype: Its antigen remains unknown.

CD4+ T cells that had been cultured provided DNA sequenced with the Oncomine TCR Beta short-read assay. TCRdb reprocessed the PCR reads via MiXCR and lists one record per CDR3 protein. This sample has under 15,000 distinct CDR3 sequences, with about 40% found just once. V is TRBV7-2 and J is TRBJ2-4; 9 positions agree with TRBD1. This material consisted of CD4+ T cells from blood, cultured in vitro, taken after SARS-CoV-2 vaccination. The clonotype comes from a human donor who had recovered from COVID-19. DNA for the CDR3: TGTGCCAGCAGTGCCGGGACAGGGACGTCGGGTACGGCCAAAAACATTCAGTACTTC. This encodes CASSAGTGTSGTAKNIQYF.